These 28 T cell receptor beta chains were all obtained from the same sample, sequenced in a study of cytomegalovirus exposure and HLA in healthy donors. A multiplex PCR was run with 60 Vbeta primers and 13 Jbeta primers. The assay was immunoSEQ multiplex PCR, and TCRdb's table has in-frame clones only and misses some. The specimen's table records 120,000 or so clones. Sample: PBMCs. These receptors were obtained from a man younger than 35 in good health and CMV-seronegative.

This rearrangement joins TRBV6-5 to TRBJ1-2, with 7 bases aligning to TRBD1. The CDR3 loop spans 12 amino acids. V trimming: 6 bases; J trimming: 5 bases; junction bases outside the gene matches: 3. Germline lookup yields CDR1 MNHEY and CDR2 SVGAGI. DNA for the CDR3: TGTGCCAGCAGAAAGACAGGGTATGGCTACACCTTC. Translation: CASRKTGYGYTF.

The chain recombines TRBV11-2 with TRBJ2-3, with 7 bases that match TRBD2. Looked up from germline, CDR1 is SGHAT and CDR2 is FQNNGV. V lost 4 bases and J lost 3; bases outside the gene matches: 13. The CDR3 spans 17 residues. The CDR3 bases are TGTGCCAGCAGCTCGCCTGCGGGAGCAAGGTTAACAGATACGCAGTATTTT. Residues: CASSSPAGARLTDTQYF.

V is TRBV27 and J is TRBJ1-6, with D uncertain. Germline V gives CDR1 MNHEY, CDR2 SMNVEV (reference sequence). Trimming removed 4 bases at V and 7 bases at J, with 11 bases between. CDR3 length: 14 amino acids. CDR3 DNA sequence: TGTGCCAGCAGTTCGGTGGGCAGGAATTCACCCCTCCACTTT. Its protein is CASSSVGRNSPLHF.

V is TRBV7-9 and J is TRBJ1-1, with TRBD1 as a possible D gene (6 bases). Germline assignment: CDR1 SEHNR and CDR2 FQNEAQ (reference sequence). Trimming stripped 5 bases from V and 8 bases from J, with 18 bases between. The CDR3 totals 14 residues. The CDR3 region is CASSVTGEAGEAFF. DNA for the CDR3: TGTGCCAGCAGCGTGACAGGCGAAGCTGGAGAAGCTTTCTTT.

The chain employs TRBV19 and TRBJ2-1; a weak D match, TRBD2 (6 bases). V shed 1 base and J shed 6 bases, with 13 bases lying between them. This CDR3 contains 15 residues. CDR1 and CDR2 from the germline V gene are LNHDA and SQIVND (reference sequence). The CDR3 sequence is CASSIVGGASNEQFF. The CDR3 nucleotides read TGTGCCAGTAGTATAGTGGGCGGGGCGAGCAATGAGCAGTTCTTC.

The chain has TRBV2 and TRBJ1-5; 7 nucleotides match TRBD1. V shed 6 bases, J shed 8 bases, and the junction held 10 bases outside the gene matches. The CDR3 is made up of 14 amino acids. Per germline, CDR1 SNHLY and CDR2 FYNNEI. CDR3 sequence (DNA): TGTGCCAGCAGCCACAGGGGTGGGGTAGAGCCCCAGCATTTT. Protein product: CASSHRGGVEPQHF.

This chain connects TRBV6-5 to TRBJ1-2; TRBD1 might be the D (6 bases). The CDR3 loop spans 16 amino acids. CDR1 is MNHEY, CDR2 SVGAGI, per germline. The ends were cut back, 3 bases at V and 4 bases at J, with 18 bases in the middle. CDR3 bases: TGTGCCAGCAGTTATCTTGACAGGCCCCCAGCCTATGGCTACACCTTC. Translation: CASSYLDRPPAYGYTF.

The chain couples TRBV12-5 to TRBJ2-5; 7 bases agree with TRBD1. Germline lookup yields CDR1 LGHNT and CDR2 FRNRAP. J lost 1 base, V lost 9 bases, and 5 bases had no gene match. This CDR3 comprises 13 residues. CDR3 coding DNA: TGTGCTAGCGCCAGGGGGACCCAAGAGACCCAGTACTTC. As protein: CASARGTQETQYF.

The rearrangement joins TRBV7-9 to TRBJ2-5; 14 bases map to TRBD2. The CDR3 extends over 15 amino acids. The J segment lost 5 bases and the V segment lost 6 bases, leaving 5 bases of the junction unmatched. Germline V lookup: CDR1 SEHNR, CDR2 FQNEAQ (reference sequence). In DNA, the CDR3 is TGTGCCAGCAGGACTAGCGGGAGGGCCGGGGAGACCCAGTACTTC. It encodes CASRTSGRAGETQYF.

The CDR3 coding sequence is TGTGCCAGCAGCTTGACTAATCAGCCCCAGCATTTT. Its protein is CASSLTNQPQHF. The chain links TRBV7-9 to TRBJ1-5; D not certain. From germline, CDR1 is SEHNR and CDR2 FQNEAQ (reference sequence). V lost 3 bases and J lost 4, with 4 bases in between. The CDR3 has 12 amino acids.

The DNA of the CDR3 is TGCGCCAGCAGTCAGCCAGGGGTCTACTGGTGCTACACCTTC. Translating it yields CASSQPGVYWCYTF. The rearrangement links TRBV23-1 to TRBJ1-2, with D perhaps TRBD1 (6 bases). TRBV23-1 is identified as an open reading frame with a role that is uncertain. CDR3 size: 14 residues. Between the trimmed V and J ends, which lost 3 bases and 9 bases, there was a span of 17 bases.

This chain uses TRBV13 with TRBJ1-1, with no clear D. The CDR3 runs to 13 residues. V was trimmed by 0 bases and J by 11 bases, leaving 13 bases between them. Germline V gene sequence: CDR1 PRHDT, CDR2 FYEKMQ (reference sequence). The DNA of the CDR3 is TGTGCCAGCAGCTTAGGCCCCGGCGGTCGGGCTTTCTTT. It encodes CASSLGPGGRAFF.

The chain couples TRBV4-2 to TRBJ2-3, with D possibly TRBD2 on 6 matching bases. CDR3 size: 15 residues. V was clipped by 4 bases and J by 0 bases, with 11 bases between them. The germline V gene has CDR1 LGHNA and CDR2 YNFKEQ. The CDR3: CASSLEGTSTDTQYF. CDR3 coding DNA: TGTGCCAGCAGCCTTGAAGGGACTAGCACAGATACGCAGTATTTT.

The chain links TRBV29-1 to TRBJ2-1; 14 bases are shared with TRBD2. The V and J ends lost 3 bases and 7 bases, in that order; junction bases with no gene match: 8. The CDR3 runs 16 residues. CDR1 and CDR2 (germline): SQVTM, ANQGSEA. The CDR3 DNA reads as TGCAGCGTTGAGTCTCGACTAGCGGGAGGGCCGAATGAGCAGTTCTTC. Translated: CSVESRLAGGPNEQFF.

This chain connects TRBV6-5 to TRBJ1-1; D remains ambiguous. The V gene lost 2 bases and the J gene lost 1 base, with 5 bases spanning the gap. Germline V gene sequence: CDR1 MNHEY, CDR2 SVGAGI. The CDR3 extends over 13 amino acids. The CDR3 region has the DNA TGTGCCAGCAGTTACGGAGGGAACACTGAAGCTTTCTTT. Translation gives CASSYGGNTEAFF.

The rearrangement links TRBV5-4 to TRBJ2-1; TRBD2 might be the D (5 bases). The ends were cut back, 0 bases at V and 3 bases at J, with 13 bases in the middle. Germline values: CDR1 SGHNT, CDR2 YYREEE (reference sequence). The CDR3 contains 16 residues. The CDR3 DNA reads as TGTGCCAGCAGCTTGGTGCAGCGGATCCGCTACAATGAGCAGTTCTTC. Protein product: CASSLVQRIRYNEQFF.

The rearrangement links TRBV7-9 to TRBJ2-7, with 10 bases that match TRBD2. The V and J ends lost 5 bases and 5 bases, in that order; junction bases with no gene match: 6. Germline loops: CDR1 SEHNR, CDR2 FQNEAQ (reference sequence). There are 14 residues in the CDR3. The CDR3 DNA follows: TGTGCCAGCAGCCCCGGGACTAGCGCCCACGAGCAGTACTTC. This gives the protein CASSPGTSAHEQYF.

The CDR3 DNA sequence: TGTGCCAGCAGTGCCCACATCCTAGCGGGGGCCACCGGGGAGCTGTTTTTT. Translated, it gives CASSAHILAGATGELFF. The rearrangement joins TRBV28 to TRBJ2-2, with 10 bases fitting TRBD2. The CDR3 has 17 amino acids. Germline-derived CDR1 and CDR2 are MDHEN and SYDVKM. The junction had 10 bases not matched to a gene; V was cut back by 5 bases and J by 4 bases.

CDR3 DNA: TGTGCCAGCAGTGGACGGACTAGCGGGATCACAGATACGCAGTATTTT. As protein: CASSGRTSGITDTQYF. The chain combines TRBV25-1 with TRBJ2-3; 12 bases fit TRBD2. This CDR3 is built from 16 residues. The trim removed 4 bases at V and 2 bases at J, leaving 4 bases unmatched. Germline CDR1 is MGHDK and CDR2 is SYGVNS. Filled out from reference TRBV25-1 and TRBJ2-3, the complete variable domain reads EADIYQTPRYLVIGTGKKITLECSQTMGHDKMYWYQQDPGMELHLIHYSYGVNSTEKGDLSSESTVSRIRTEHFPLTLESARPSHTSQYLCASSGRTSGITDTQYFGPGTRLTVL.

The chain links TRBV7-6 to TRBJ1-3; possibly TRBD1 for D (5 bases). V shed 3 bases and J shed 0 bases, with 9 bases lying between them. Germline CDR1 is SGHVS and CDR2 is FNYEAQ. This CDR3 has 15 amino acids. CDR3: CASSLQTVSGNTIYF. DNA of the CDR3: TGTGCCAGCAGCTTGCAGACAGTCTCTGGAAACACCATATATTTT.

This chain connects TRBV6-5 to TRBJ1-5, with 9 bases lining up with TRBD1. The CDR3 is 15 amino acids. Trimming took 0 bases from V and 6 from J; bases not matched to a gene: 3. CDR1 and CDR2 from the germline V gene are MNHEY and SVGAGI. This CDR3 is CASSYSRTGVQPQHF. CDR3 coding DNA: TGTGCCAGCAGTTACTCGAGGACAGGGGTTCAGCCCCAGCATTTT.

To note about this clone: Other DNA sequences in the sample encode the same CDR3. The V call is TRBV7-9, the J call TRBJ1-5; D remains ambiguous. CDR1 SEHNR and CDR2 FQNEAQ come from the germline V gene (reference sequence). Trimming pared 5 bases from V and 3 bases from J, leaving 11 bases between. The CDR3 has 14 residues. CDR3 region: CASSKGGANQPQHF. Written as DNA, the CDR3 is TGTGCCAGCAGCAAAGGAGGAGCCAATCAGCCCCAGCATTTT.

This chain connects TRBV2 to TRBJ2-1; possible D gene TRBD1, 5 bases. The ends were cut back, 7 bases at V and 7 bases at J, with 11 bases in the middle. The CDR3 length is 12 residues. Germline assignment: CDR1 SNHLY and CDR2 FYNNEI. The CDR3 DNA is TGTGCCAGCAATTCAGGGTGGAATGAGCAGTTCTTC. It is translated as CASNSGWNEQFF.

This chain links TRBV11-3 with TRBJ2-5; TRBD1 is a possible D gene (6 bases). The CDR3 is 15 amino acids. The V and J ends lost 1 base and 4 bases respectively, with 13 bases between them. Looked up from germline, CDR1 is SGHNT and CDR2 is YENEEA. This chain's CDR3 is CASSLAPDSPETQYF. The CDR3 region has the DNA TGTGCCAGCAGCTTAGCTCCGGACAGCCCAGAGACCCAGTACTTC.

The chain is built from TRBV2 and TRBJ1-6; 7 positions agree with TRBD1. This CDR3 comprises 15 residues. Germline loops: CDR1 SNHLY, CDR2 FYNNEI. Unmatched junction bases numbered 11, after V lost 6 bases and J lost 9 bases. The CDR3 loop reads CASRSSRQGSSPLHF. In nucleotides, the CDR3 is TGTGCCAGCAGGAGTAGTCGACAGGGATCTTCACCCCTCCACTTT.

The CDR3 region has the DNA TGTGCCATCGGGGCAGAACCAAATCAGCCCCAGCATTTT. This translates into CAIGAEPNQPQHF. The chain uses TRBV10-3 and TRBJ1-5; a weak D match, TRBD1 (5 bases). The germline CDR1 and CDR2 sequences are ENHRY and SYGVKD. The germline V and J ends were trimmed by 8 bases and 4 bases, with 12 bases remaining between them. The CDR3 is made up of 13 amino acids.

Regarding this clone: At the DNA level, this CDR3 is encoded by other sequences in the same sample as well. The V gene is TRBV7-3, the J gene TRBJ1-1; 8 bases agree with TRBD1. This CDR3 has 14 amino acids. Per the germline V gene, CDR1 is SGHTA and CDR2 is FQGTGA. The ends lost 3 bases at V and 7 bases at J; junction bases unmatched: 7. CDR3 sequence: CASSFDRGTDEAFF. The CDR3 bases are TGTGCCAGCAGCTTCGACAGGGGAACGGATGAAGCTTTCTTT.

The chain combines TRBV6-6 with TRBJ1-5, with 8 bases that match TRBD1. The V gene end was trimmed by 5 bases and the J gene end by 3 bases; junction bases not matched to a gene: 3. Germline CDR1 MNHNY, CDR2 SVGAGI (reference sequence). The CDR3 loop spans 14 amino acids. The CDR3 region has the DNA TGTGCCAGCAGTCAGACAGGGGCCAATCAGCCCCAGCATTTT. This translates into CASSQTGANQPQHF.